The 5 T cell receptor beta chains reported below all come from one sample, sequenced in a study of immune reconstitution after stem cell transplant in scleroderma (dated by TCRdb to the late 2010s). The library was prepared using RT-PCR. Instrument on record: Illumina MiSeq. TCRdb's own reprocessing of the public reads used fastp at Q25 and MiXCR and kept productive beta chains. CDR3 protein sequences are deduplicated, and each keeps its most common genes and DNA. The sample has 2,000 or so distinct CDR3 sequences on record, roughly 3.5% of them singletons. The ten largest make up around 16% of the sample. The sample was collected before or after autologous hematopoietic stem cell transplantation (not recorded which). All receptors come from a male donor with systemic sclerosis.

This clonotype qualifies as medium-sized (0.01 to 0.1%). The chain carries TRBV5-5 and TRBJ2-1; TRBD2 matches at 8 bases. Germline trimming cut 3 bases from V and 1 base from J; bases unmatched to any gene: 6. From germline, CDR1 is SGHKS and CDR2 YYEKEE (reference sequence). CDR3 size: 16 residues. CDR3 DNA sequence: TGTGCCAGCAGCTGGTTCGGGACTAGTTCCTACAATGAGCAGTTCTTC. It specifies CASSWFGTSSYNEQFF.

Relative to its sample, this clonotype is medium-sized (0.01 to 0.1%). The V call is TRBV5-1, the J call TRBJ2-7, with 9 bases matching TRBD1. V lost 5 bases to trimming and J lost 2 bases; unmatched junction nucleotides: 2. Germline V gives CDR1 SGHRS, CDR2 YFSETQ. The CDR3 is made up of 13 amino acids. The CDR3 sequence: CASRRQGAYEQYF. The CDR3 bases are TGCGCCAGCAGGCGACAGGGGGCCTACGAGCAGTACTTC. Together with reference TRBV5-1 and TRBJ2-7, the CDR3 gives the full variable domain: KAGVTQTPRYLIKTRGQQVTLSCSPISGHRSVSWYQQTPGQGLQFLFEYFSETQRNKGNFPGRFSGRQFSNSRSEMNVSTLELGDSALYLCASRRQGAYEQYFGPGTRLTVT.

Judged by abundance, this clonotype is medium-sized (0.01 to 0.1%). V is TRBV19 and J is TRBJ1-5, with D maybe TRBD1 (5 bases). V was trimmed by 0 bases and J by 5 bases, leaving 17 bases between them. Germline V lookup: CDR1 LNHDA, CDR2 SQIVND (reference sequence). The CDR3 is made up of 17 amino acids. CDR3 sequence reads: CASSIDTRDPSDQPQHF. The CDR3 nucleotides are TGTGCCAGTAGTATAGATACGAGGGACCCTTCGGATCAGCCCCAGCATTTT.

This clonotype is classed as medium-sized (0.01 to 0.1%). CDR3 sequence: CASSSRGGTQYF. Here the CDR3 DNA reads TGTGCCAGCAGCTCCCGTGGTGGTACGCAGTATTTT. The chain joins TRBV7-2 to TRBJ2-3; D gene unclear. The germline gives CDR1 SGHTA, CDR2 FQGNSA. The CDR3 consists of 12 residues. V lost 4 bases to trimming and J lost 8 bases, with 10 bases between them. The full variable domain, rest sourced from reference TRBV7-2 and TRBJ2-3, is GAGVSQSPSNKVTEKGKDVELRCDPISGHTALYWYRQSLGQGLEFLIYFQGNSAPDKSGLPSDRFSAERTGGSVSTLTIQRTQQEDSAVYLCASSSRGGTQYFGPGTRLTVL.

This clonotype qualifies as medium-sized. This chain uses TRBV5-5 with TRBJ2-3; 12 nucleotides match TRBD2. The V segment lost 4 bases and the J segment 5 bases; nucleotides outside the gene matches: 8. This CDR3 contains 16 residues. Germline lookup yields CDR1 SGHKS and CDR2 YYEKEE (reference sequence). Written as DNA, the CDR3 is TGTGCCAGCAGCGCTAGCGGGAGGGCCGGGGGAGATACGCAGTATTTT. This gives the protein CASSASGRAGGDTQYF.